This T cell receptor beta chain appears in the sequencing data of a study of regulatory T cells in long-lasting Graves disease. This clonotype was seen a few times. As to time point: persistent/refractory GD, antithyroid drugs over 5 years with positive TRAb. Extracted PBMC RNA gave rise to the TCR library. Peripheral blood, about 10 milliliters of it, was drawn into EDTA tubes. The CDR3 is 16 residues long. V dropped 1 base and J dropped 1; count of bases not matched to a gene: 7. Looked up from germline, CDR1 is SGHDT and CDR2 is YYEEEE. Building the TCR beta libraries relied on iRepertoire HTBI primers, and CDR3 regions underwent Arm-PCR. Each CDR3 protein is one row after TCRdb ran MiXCR on the multiplex PCR reads. The sample consists of under 500,000 distinct CDR3 sequences, 20% to 25% of them appearing once.

The sequence came from a female donor with Graves disease. The sample here was peripheral blood mononuclear cells (PBMCs), taken when the disease was refractory, from a patient treated with antithyroid drugs. J is TRBJ1-1 and V is TRBV5-6; 7 bases match TRBD1. CDR3 sequence (DNA): TGTGCCAGCAGCTTGCTGAGGGGGACAGCGAACACTGAAGCTTTCTTT. Translated: CASSLLRGTANTEAFF. Drawing the rest from reference TRBV5-6 and TRBJ1-1, the complete variable domain is DAGVTQSPTHLIKTRGQQVTLRCSPKSGHDTVSWYQQALGQGPQFIFQYYEEEERQRGNFPDRFSGHQFPNYSSELNVNALLLGDSALYLCASSLLRGTANTEAFFGQGTRLTVV.